This T cell receptor (beta chain) was profiled in a study of breast tumors, draining lymph nodes, adjacent tissues. Notes on the study in general: Findings are consistent with lymph node origin and intratumoral expansion of most tumor T cells. Tumor T cell lymph node origin was a supported hypothesis, not proven.

This clonotype was seen at least ten times. Antigen unknown. A read error may account for a junction end that differs from germline. Axillary draining lymph nodes of breast cancer patients supplied the node samples. The CDR3 spans 11 residues. Germline V gene data show CDR1 as LGHDT and CDR2 as YNNKEL (reference sequence). TCRdb re-called the multiplex PCR reads with MiXCR, one entry per CDR3 protein. The sample carries about 270,000 distinct CDR3 sequences, 30% recorded once. This TCR was sampled from a female donor with breast cancer. Some clones in this sample may be carry-over from other donors' samples. The source material was axillary lymph node tissue. The chain links TRBV3-1 to TRBJ1-2; 7 bases align to TRBD1. The CDR3 is CASNRQGQIHF. CDR3 nucleotide sequence: TGTGCCAGCAACCGACAGGGACAAATTCACTTC.